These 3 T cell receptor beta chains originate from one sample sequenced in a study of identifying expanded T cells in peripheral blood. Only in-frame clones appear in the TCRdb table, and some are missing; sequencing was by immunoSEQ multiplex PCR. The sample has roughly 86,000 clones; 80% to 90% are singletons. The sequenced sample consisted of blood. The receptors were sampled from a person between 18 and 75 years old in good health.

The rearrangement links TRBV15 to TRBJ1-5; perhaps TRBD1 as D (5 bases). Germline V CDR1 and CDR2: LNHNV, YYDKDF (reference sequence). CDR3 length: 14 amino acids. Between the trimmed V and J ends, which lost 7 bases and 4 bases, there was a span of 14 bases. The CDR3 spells CATKRDLPNQPQHF. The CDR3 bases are TGTGCCACCAAGAGGGACCTTCCAAATCAGCCCCAGCATTTT.

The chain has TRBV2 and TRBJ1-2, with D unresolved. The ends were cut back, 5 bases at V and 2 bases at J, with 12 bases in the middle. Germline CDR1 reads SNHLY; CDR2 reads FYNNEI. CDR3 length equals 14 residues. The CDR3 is CASSPPGSNYGYTF. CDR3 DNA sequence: TGTGCCAGCAGTCCTCCAGGTTCAAACTATGGCTACACCTTC.

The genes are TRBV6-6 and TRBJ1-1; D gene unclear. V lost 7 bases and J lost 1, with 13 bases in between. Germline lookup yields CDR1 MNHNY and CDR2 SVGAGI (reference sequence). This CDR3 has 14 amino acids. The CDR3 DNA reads TGTGCCAGCACACAGTATCTCTGGAACACTGAAGCTTTCTTT. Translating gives CASTQYLWNTEAFF.